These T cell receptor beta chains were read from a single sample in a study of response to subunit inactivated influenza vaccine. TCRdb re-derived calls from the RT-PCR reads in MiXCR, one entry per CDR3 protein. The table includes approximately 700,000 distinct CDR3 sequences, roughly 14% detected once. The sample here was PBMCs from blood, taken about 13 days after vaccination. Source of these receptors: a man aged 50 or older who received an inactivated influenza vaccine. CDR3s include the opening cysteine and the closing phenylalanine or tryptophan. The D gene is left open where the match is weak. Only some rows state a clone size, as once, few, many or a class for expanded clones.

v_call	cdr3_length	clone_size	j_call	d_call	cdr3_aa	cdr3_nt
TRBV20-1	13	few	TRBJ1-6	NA	CSGRRRLRTPLHF	TGCAGTGGGAGGAGGCGCCTAAGGACACCCCTCCACTTT
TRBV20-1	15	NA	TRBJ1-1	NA	CSARAMDTSNTEAFF	TGCAGTGCTAGAGCAATGGACACCTCGAACACTGAAGCTTTCTTT
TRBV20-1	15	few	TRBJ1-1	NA	CSTRRGGVLLAEAFF	TGCAGTACAAGAAGGGGAGGGGTTCTGCTGGCTGAAGCTTTCTTT
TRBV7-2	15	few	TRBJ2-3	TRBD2	CASSLTSGARTTQYF	TGTGCCAGCAGCTTGACTAGCGGGGCCCGGACTACGCAGTATTTT
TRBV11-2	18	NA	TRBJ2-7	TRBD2	CASSFRGLAGVSSYEQYF	TGTGCCAGCAGCTTCCGGGGACTAGCGGGGGTTTCGTCCTACGAGCAGTACTTC
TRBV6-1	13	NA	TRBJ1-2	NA	CASSTGPLPGYTF	TGTGCCAGCAGCACGGGACCCCTCCCGGGCTACACCTTC
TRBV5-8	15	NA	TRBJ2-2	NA	CASSLFTRGTGELFF	TGTGCCAGCAGCTTGTTCACTAGGGGTACCGGGGAGCTGTTTTTT
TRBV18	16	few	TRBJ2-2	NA	CASSPGDRTYGGELFF	TGTGCCAGCTCACCTGGTGACAGGACGTATGGCGGGGAGCTGTTTTTT
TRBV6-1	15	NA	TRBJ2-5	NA	CASSLTGTFTGAQYF	TGTGCCAGCAGTCTAACCGGGACTTTCACAGGGGCCCAGTACTTC
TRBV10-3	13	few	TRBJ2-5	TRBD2	CAIRAGLQETQYF	TGTGCCATCAGAGCGGGGTTACAAGAGACCCAGTACTTC
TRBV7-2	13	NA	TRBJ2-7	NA	CASSLWRGYEQYF	TGTGCCAGCAGCTTATGGCGCGGCTACGAGCAGTACTTC
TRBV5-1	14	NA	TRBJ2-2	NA	CASSLSQSTGELFF	TGCGCCAGCAGCTTGAGCCAGTCGACCGGGGAGCTGTTTTTT
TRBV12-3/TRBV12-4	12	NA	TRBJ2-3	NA	CASSLYGYTQYF	TGTGCCAGCAGTTTATATGGTTATACGCAGTATTTT
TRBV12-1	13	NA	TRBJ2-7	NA	CASSCGTSYEQYF	TGTGCCAGCAGCTGCGGGACTTCCTACGAGCAGTACTTC
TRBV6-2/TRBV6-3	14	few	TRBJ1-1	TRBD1	CASSYGADRGEAFF	TGTGCCAGCAGTTACGGGGCGGACAGGGGTGAAGCTTTCTTT
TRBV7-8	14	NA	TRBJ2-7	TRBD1	CASSIDRDSYEQYF	TGTGCCAGCAGCATAGACAGGGACTCCTACGAGCAGTACTTC
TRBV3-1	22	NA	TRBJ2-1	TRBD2	CASSQDPALMRRREGIYNEQFF	TGTGCCAGCAGCCAAGATCCTGCTTTAATGAGACGGCGGGAGGGCATCTACAATGAGCAGTTCTTC
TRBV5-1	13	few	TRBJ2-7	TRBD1	CASSLDGTAEQYF	TGCGCCAGCAGCTTGGACGGGACAGCCGAGCAGTACTTC
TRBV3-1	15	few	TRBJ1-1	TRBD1	CASSSYRGPGTEAFF	TGTGCCAGCAGCTCGTACAGGGGGCCGGGCACTGAAGCTTTCTTT
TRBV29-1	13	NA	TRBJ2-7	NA	CSVIIEPTYEQYF	TGCAGCGTAATCATCGAACCTACCTACGAGCAGTACTTC
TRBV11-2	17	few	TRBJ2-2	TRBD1	CASSFSDRERYTGELFF	TGTGCCAGCAGCTTTTCCGACAGGGAGAGGTACACCGGGGAGCTGTTTTTT
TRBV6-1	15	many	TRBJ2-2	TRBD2	CASTLTSGNTGELFF	TGTGCCAGCACCCTGACTAGCGGAAACACCGGGGAGCTGTTTTTT
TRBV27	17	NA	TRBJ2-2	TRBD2	CASSLLLAGWRTGELFF	TGTGCCAGCAGTTTATTGCTAGCGGGATGGAGGACCGGGGAGCTGTTTTTT
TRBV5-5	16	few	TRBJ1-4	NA	CASSSFRGETNEKLFF	TGTGCCAGCAGTTCTTTTAGAGGGGAAACTAATGAAAAACTGTTTTTT
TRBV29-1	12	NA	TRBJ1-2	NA	CSVVAGEGGYTF	TGCAGCGTTGTTGCGGGGGAGGGTGGCTACACCTTC
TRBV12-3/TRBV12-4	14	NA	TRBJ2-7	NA	CASSFGVPAGEQYF	TGTGCCAGCAGTTTCGGGGTGCCGGCCGGCGAGCAGTACTTC
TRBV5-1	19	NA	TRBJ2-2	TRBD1	CASSSYRDRGSWNTGELFF	TGCGCCAGCAGCTCCTACCGGGACAGGGGGTCGTGGAACACCGGGGAGCTGTTTTTT
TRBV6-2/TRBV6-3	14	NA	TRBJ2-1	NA	CASSYSRVSNEQFF	TGTGCCAGCAGTTACTCGAGAGTAAGCAATGAGCAGTTCTTC
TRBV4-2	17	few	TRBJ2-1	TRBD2	CASSQATGTRNLNEQFF	TGTGCCAGCAGCCAAGCCACCGGGACTAGGAATCTCAATGAGCAGTTCTTC
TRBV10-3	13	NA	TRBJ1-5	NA	CAISEAGGQPQHF	TGTGCCATCAGTGAGGCGGGGGGTCAGCCCCAGCATTTT
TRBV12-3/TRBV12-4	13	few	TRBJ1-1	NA	CASSFRTGSEAFF	TGTGCCAGCAGTTTTCGCACAGGGTCTGAAGCTTTCTTT
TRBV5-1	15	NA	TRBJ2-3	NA	CASSLWQGPGDTQYF	TGCGCCAGCAGCTTGTGGCAGGGGCCAGGAGATACGCAGTATTTT
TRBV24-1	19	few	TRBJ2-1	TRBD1	CATSDPRRDSQSSYNEQFF	TGTGCCACCAGTGATCCGAGAAGGGACAGCCAGAGCTCCTACAATGAGCAGTTCTTC
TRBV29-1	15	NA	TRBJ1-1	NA	CSVEDFGTENTEAFF	TGCAGCGTTGAAGATTTCGGGACCGAGAACACTGAAGCTTTCTTT
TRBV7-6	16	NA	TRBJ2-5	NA	CASSLALGLDGETQYF	TGTGCCAGCAGCTTAGCGTTAGGCCTCGACGGGGAGACCCAGTACTTC
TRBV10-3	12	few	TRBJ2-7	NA	CAIKTSYYEQYF	TGTGCCATAAAAACTAGTTACTACGAGCAGTACTTC
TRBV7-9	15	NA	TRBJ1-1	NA	CASSLAGSLNTEAFF	TGTGCCAGCAGCTTAGCAGGCAGCTTGAACACTGAAGCTTTCTTT
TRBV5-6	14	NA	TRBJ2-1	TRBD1	CASTGTGAYNEQFF	TGTGCCAGCACTGGGACAGGGGCTTACAATGAGCAGTTCTTC
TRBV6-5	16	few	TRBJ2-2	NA	CASSYSAVTNTGELFF	TGTGCCAGCAGTTACTCGGCAGTTACGAACACCGGGGAGCTGTTTTTT
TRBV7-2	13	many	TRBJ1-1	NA	CASSLIANTEAFF	TGTGCCAGCAGCTTAATAGCGAACACTGAAGCTTTCTTT
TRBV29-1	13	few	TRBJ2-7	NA	CSVGLGTYYEQYF	TGCAGCGTTGGGTTGGGGACATACTACGAGCAGTACTTC
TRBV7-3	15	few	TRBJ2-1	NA	CASSSTRAQLGEQFF	TGTGCCAGCAGCTCCACCCGGGCCCAGCTGGGGGAGCAGTTCTTC
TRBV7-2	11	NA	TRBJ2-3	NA	CASSSRTVEYF	TGTGCCAGCAGCTCTCGGACAGTTGAGTATTTT
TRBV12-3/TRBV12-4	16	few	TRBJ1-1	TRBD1	CASTPLPGQGRPEAFF	TGTGCCAGCACCCCGTTACCGGGACAGGGCAGGCCTGAAGCTTTCTTT
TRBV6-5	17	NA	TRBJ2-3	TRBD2	CASSYSFSGGRSDTQYF	TGTGCCAGCAGTTACAGTTTCAGCGGGGGGAGGTCAGATACGCAGTATTTT
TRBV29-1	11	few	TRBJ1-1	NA	CSVLHGTEAFF	TGCAGCGTCCTCCACGGCACTGAAGCTTTCTTT
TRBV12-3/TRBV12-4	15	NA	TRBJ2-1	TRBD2	CASSPLGTSFHEQFF	TGTGCCAGCAGCCCCCTGGGGACTAGCTTCCATGAGCAGTTCTTC
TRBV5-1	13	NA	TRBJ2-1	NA	CASSVGLHDEQFF	TGCGCCAGCAGCGTTGGACTCCACGATGAGCAGTTCTTC
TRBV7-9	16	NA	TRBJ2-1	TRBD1	CASSLGAGGTFNEQFF	TGTGCCAGCAGCTTAGGGGCAGGGGGTACCTTCAATGAGCAGTTCTTC
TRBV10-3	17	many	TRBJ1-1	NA	CAISEFQRGLGNTEAFF	TGTGCCATCAGTGAATTTCAAAGGGGTCTCGGGAACACTGAAGCTTTCTTT
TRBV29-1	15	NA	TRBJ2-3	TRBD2	CSVVRGLADTDTQYF	TGCAGCGTTGTGCGGGGACTAGCGGACACAGATACGCAGTATTTT
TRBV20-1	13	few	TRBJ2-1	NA	CSARGPNYNEQFF	TGCAGTGCTAGGGGACCTAACTACAATGAGCAGTTCTTC
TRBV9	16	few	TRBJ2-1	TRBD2	CASSYGAGGPWNEQFF	TGTGCCAGCTCATACGGGGCGGGGGGGCCCTGGAATGAGCAGTTCTTC